This is a list of T cell receptor beta chains from one sample in a study of CD8 T cells in ankylosing spondylitis. One entry per CDR3 protein results from TCRdb running MiXCR on the 5' RACE reads. The data contain around 300,000 distinct CDR3 sequences, more than 9% of them singletons. The specimen was blood, either unsorted or a sorted T cell fraction (not recorded which). These receptors all come from a female donor with ankylosing spondylitis or in good health (not recorded which). The CDR3 runs from the conserved cysteine through the conserved F or W. Fields, in order: V gene, clone size, J gene, D gene, CDR3 length, CDR3 DNA, CDR3 protein. A D gene is named only where the DNA matches it firmly. Size tells how often a clone was seen (once, few, many) or the class of an expanded clone, and some rows leave it out.

v_call: TRBV5-1
clone_size: many
j_call: TRBJ1-1
d_call: NA
cdr3_length: 15
cdr3_nt: TGCGCCAGCAGCTTGGTTTCAGCCGAGCGGACTGAAGCTTTCTTT
cdr3_aa: CASSLVSAERTEAFF

v_call: TRBV5-1
clone_size: many
j_call: TRBJ2-1
d_call: TRBD2
cdr3_length: 16
cdr3_nt: TGCGCCAGCAGCTACCCGGTAACTAGCGGGAGACATGAGCAGTTCTTC
cdr3_aa: CASSYPVTSGRHEQFF

v_call: TRBV20-1
clone_size: many
j_call: TRBJ2-2
d_call: NA
cdr3_length: 14
cdr3_nt: TGCAGTGCTACGGGGGGCCGGGATTCCGGGGAGCTGTTTTTT
cdr3_aa: CSATGGRDSGELFF

v_call: TRBV5-1
clone_size: few
j_call: TRBJ2-5
d_call: NA
cdr3_length: 12
cdr3_nt: TGCGCCAGCAGCTTGGACGGTCAGACCCAGTACTTC
cdr3_aa: CASSLDGQTQYF

v_call: TRBV20-1
clone_size: many
j_call: TRBJ2-5
d_call: TRBD2
cdr3_length: 15
cdr3_nt: TGCAGTGCTAGGCTAGCGGGGGGGAGACAAGAGACCCAGTACTTC
cdr3_aa: CSARLAGGRQETQYF

v_call: TRBV5-6
clone_size: NA
j_call: TRBJ2-7
d_call: NA
cdr3_length: 13
cdr3_nt: TGTGCCAACAGCTTGGACGTAGCCTACGAGCAGTACTTC
cdr3_aa: CANSLDVAYEQYF

v_call: TRBV5-1
clone_size: many
j_call: TRBJ2-1
d_call: NA
cdr3_length: 15
cdr3_nt: TGCGCCAGCAGCCTGGATTTGGGCTCCTACAATGAGCAGTTCTTC
cdr3_aa: CASSLDLGSYNEQFF

v_call: TRBV28
clone_size: many
j_call: TRBJ2-1
d_call: NA
cdr3_length: 16
cdr3_nt: TGTGCCAGCAGTTTACCCGAGGGAGCCCTATACAATGAGCAGTTCTTC
cdr3_aa: CASSLPEGALYNEQFF

v_call: TRBV6-1
clone_size: many
j_call: TRBJ2-7
d_call: TRBD1
cdr3_length: 14
cdr3_nt: TGTGCCAGCAGAGCCGGGACAGCAACCTACGAGCAGTACTTC
cdr3_aa: CASRAGTATYEQYF

v_call: TRBV6-1
clone_size: few
j_call: TRBJ2-1
d_call: NA
cdr3_length: 14
cdr3_nt: TGTGCCAGCAGTCGCAGGGAAGCTTACAATGAGCAGTTCTTC
cdr3_aa: CASSRREAYNEQFF

v_call: TRBV20-1
clone_size: many
j_call: TRBJ2-2
d_call: TRBD1
cdr3_length: 16
cdr3_nt: TGCAGTGCCCGCGGTGGGGACAGCGTTTCCACCGGGGAGCTGTTTTTT
cdr3_aa: CSARGGDSVSTGELFF

v_call: TRBV7-6
clone_size: NA
j_call: TRBJ2-7
d_call: TRBD1
cdr3_length: 15
cdr3_nt: TGTGCCAGCAGCCCCTCGGGGACAGGGAGCTACGAGCAGTACTTC
cdr3_aa: CASSPSGTGSYEQYF

v_call: TRBV30
clone_size: few
j_call: TRBJ1-1
d_call: NA
cdr3_length: 11
cdr3_nt: TGTGCCTGGAGTGAGGTCTCTGAAGCTTTCTTT
cdr3_aa: CAWSEVSEAFF

v_call: TRBV6-2/TRBV6-3
clone_size: NA
j_call: TRBJ2-1
d_call: NA
cdr3_length: 15
cdr3_nt: TGTGCCAGCACCAGGGAGCGGAGCTCCTACAATGAGCAGTTCTTC
cdr3_aa: CASTRERSSYNEQFF

v_call: TRBV5-1
clone_size: many
j_call: TRBJ2-1
d_call: NA
cdr3_length: 13
cdr3_nt: TGCGCCAGCAGCTTGGGTGGAGAGACCGGGCTATTCTTC
cdr3_aa: CASSLGGETGLFF

v_call: TRBV20-1
clone_size: many
j_call: TRBJ2-3
d_call: NA
cdr3_length: 14
cdr3_nt: TGCAGTGCACCTCCCGCGGGTCTGGCAGATACGCAGTATTTT
cdr3_aa: CSAPPAGLADTQYF

v_call: TRBV20-1
clone_size: NA
j_call: TRBJ2-3
d_call: TRBD1
cdr3_length: 16
cdr3_nt: TGCTGTGCTACCCTCAGAGGGGGACAGGGCCAAGATACGCAGTATTTT
cdr3_aa: CCATLRGGQGQDTQYF

v_call: TRBV20-1
clone_size: many
j_call: TRBJ2-7
d_call: NA
cdr3_length: 15
cdr3_nt: TGCAGTGCTAGAGATCGCCCCGAGCAGACCTACGAGCAGTACTTC
cdr3_aa: CSARDRPEQTYEQYF

v_call: TRBV12-3/TRBV12-4
clone_size: many
j_call: TRBJ2-5
d_call: TRBD2
cdr3_length: 17
cdr3_nt: TGTGCCAGCAGTCCCCCGGGACTAGCGGGGTTACAAGAGACCCAGTACTTC
cdr3_aa: CASSPPGLAGLQETQYF

v_call: TRBV3-1
clone_size: few
j_call: TRBJ2-5
d_call: NA
cdr3_length: 15
cdr3_nt: TGTGCCAGCAGCGGGTCGGACGCGAGAGGAGAGACCCAGTACTTC
cdr3_aa: CASSGSDARGETQYF

v_call: TRBV5-1
clone_size: many
j_call: TRBJ1-5
d_call: NA
cdr3_length: 14
cdr3_nt: TGCGCCAGCAGCTTGGACGGACTCAATCAGCCCCAGCATTTT
cdr3_aa: CASSLDGLNQPQHF

v_call: TRBV5-1
clone_size: NA
j_call: TRBJ2-2
d_call: NA
cdr3_length: 14
cdr3_nt: TGCGCCAGCACCCAATCGACCTACACCGGGGAGCTGTTTTTT
cdr3_aa: CASTQSTYTGELFF

v_call: TRBV7-3
clone_size: NA
j_call: TRBJ1-2
d_call: TRBD1
cdr3_length: 15
cdr3_nt: TGTGCCAGCAGCCCCGGGACAGGGGGCGCGGATGGCTACACCTTC
cdr3_aa: CASSPGTGGADGYTF

v_call: TRBV20-1
clone_size: many
j_call: TRBJ2-7
d_call: NA
cdr3_length: 17
cdr3_nt: TGCAGTGCTAGAGATTCCCTTGACAGGAAAAAAGCCTACGAGCAGTACTTC
cdr3_aa: CSARDSLDRKKAYEQYF

v_call: TRBV5-6
clone_size: NA
j_call: TRBJ1-4
d_call: NA
cdr3_length: 15
cdr3_nt: TGTGCCAGCAGCCTAGGGACGGGTAGGAATGAAAAACTGTTTTTT
cdr3_aa: CASSLGTGRNEKLFF

v_call: TRBV29-1
clone_size: few
j_call: TRBJ2-2
d_call: TRBD2
cdr3_length: 17
cdr3_nt: TGCAGCGTTGAAGATTTTGCGGCGGGAGGGAACACCGGGGAGCTGTTTTTT
cdr3_aa: CSVEDFAAGGNTGELFF

v_call: TRBV4-3
clone_size: NA
j_call: TRBJ2-1
d_call: TRBD2
cdr3_length: 17
cdr3_nt: TGCGCCAGCAGCCAACGGACTAGCGGGACCGACTACAATGAGCAGTTCTTC
cdr3_aa: CASSQRTSGTDYNEQFF

v_call: TRBV3-1
clone_size: few
j_call: TRBJ2-1
d_call: TRBD2
cdr3_length: 13
cdr3_nt: TGTGCCAGCAGCCCCGGACTAGAAGGTGAGCAGTTCTTC
cdr3_aa: CASSPGLEGEQFF

v_call: TRBV20-1
clone_size: NA
j_call: TRBJ2-5
d_call: NA
cdr3_length: 14
cdr3_nt: TGCAGTGCTAGAGATTCCCCAGTTGGAGAGACCCAGTACTTC
cdr3_aa: CSARDSPVGETQYF

v_call: TRBV20-1
clone_size: few
j_call: TRBJ1-5
d_call: NA
cdr3_length: 16
cdr3_nt: TGCAGTGCTAGAACCCCAGGGGTCGGGGGCAATCAGCCCCAGCATTTT
cdr3_aa: CSARTPGVGGNQPQHF

v_call: TRBV20-1
clone_size: few
j_call: TRBJ1-5
d_call: NA
cdr3_length: 15
cdr3_nt: TGCAGTGCTAGAGGTTCGGGACTGATCAATCAGCCCCAGCATTTT
cdr3_aa: CSARGSGLINQPQHF

v_call: TRBV7-2
clone_size: many
j_call: TRBJ1-5
d_call: NA
cdr3_length: 12
cdr3_nt: TGTGCCAGCAGCCAAATGAATCAGCCCCAGCATTTT
cdr3_aa: CASSQMNQPQHF

v_call: TRBV4-1
clone_size: many
j_call: TRBJ2-2
d_call: TRBD1
cdr3_length: 15
cdr3_nt: TGCGCCAGCATGTCCGGGACAGGGAAATACGGGGAGCTGTTTTTT
cdr3_aa: CASMSGTGKYGELFF

v_call: TRBV20-1
clone_size: many
j_call: TRBJ1-6
d_call: NA
cdr3_length: 11
cdr3_nt: TGCAGTGCTCCGGATAATTCACCCCTCCACTTT
cdr3_aa: CSAPDNSPLHF

v_call: TRBV7-2
clone_size: NA
j_call: TRBJ2-5
d_call: TRBD2
cdr3_length: 16
cdr3_nt: TGTGCCACCAAATTAAGAGGGTCGGGAGGGCGGGAGACCCAGTACTTC
cdr3_aa: CATKLRGSGGRETQYF

v_call: TRBV15
clone_size: NA
j_call: TRBJ1-1
d_call: NA
cdr3_length: 15
cdr3_nt: TGTGCCACCAGCAGAGGCCTAACCGGTGGCACTGAAGCTTTCTTT
cdr3_aa: CATSRGLTGGTEAFF

v_call: TRBV20-1
clone_size: many
j_call: TRBJ1-5
d_call: NA
cdr3_length: 14
cdr3_nt: TGCAGTCCGAACCGGGAATTCGGCAATCAGCCCCAGCATTTT
cdr3_aa: CSPNREFGNQPQHF

v_call: TRBV4-2
clone_size: few
j_call: TRBJ2-2
d_call: NA
cdr3_length: 15
cdr3_nt: TGTGCCAGCAGCCAAGATTTAGGGAATCCCGGGGAGCTGTTTTTT
cdr3_aa: CASSQDLGNPGELFF

v_call: TRBV5-1
clone_size: many
j_call: TRBJ2-2
d_call: TRBD2
cdr3_length: 16
cdr3_nt: TGCGCCAGTACGCCGTGGCAACTAGCGAATGGCGGGGAGCTGTTTTTT
cdr3_aa: CASTPWQLANGGELFF

v_call: TRBV20-1
clone_size: many
j_call: TRBJ1-1
d_call: NA
cdr3_length: 15
cdr3_nt: TGCAGTGCTTCGGGTGGAGGGGGGGCGAACACTGAAGCTTTCTTT
cdr3_aa: CSASGGGGANTEAFF

v_call: TRBV27
clone_size: NA
j_call: TRBJ1-1
d_call: NA
cdr3_length: 15
cdr3_nt: TGTGCCAGCCAAACCGGGGGCGGGCCGAACACTGAAGCTTTCTTT
cdr3_aa: CASQTGGGPNTEAFF

v_call: TRBV7-9
clone_size: once
j_call: TRBJ2-5
d_call: TRBD2
cdr3_length: 17
cdr3_nt: TGTGCCAGCAGCTCCTTAACGACTAGCGGGCTCCAAGAGACCCAGTACTTC
cdr3_aa: CASSSLTTSGLQETQYF

v_call: TRBV5-5
clone_size: many
j_call: TRBJ2-3
d_call: NA
cdr3_length: 16
cdr3_nt: TGTGCCAGCAGCCTAGAGTTGTTCTCCAGCACAGATACGCAGTATTTT
cdr3_aa: CASSLELFSSTDTQYF

v_call: TRBV7-9
clone_size: few
j_call: TRBJ1-6
d_call: TRBD1
cdr3_length: 16
cdr3_nt: TGTGCCAGCAGCTTAGTAGGGACAGCCTCAAATTCACCCCTCCACTTT
cdr3_aa: CASSLVGTASNSPLHF

v_call: TRBV6-1
clone_size: NA
j_call: TRBJ2-1
d_call: NA
cdr3_length: 15
cdr3_nt: TGTGCCAGCAGTCCATTTAGCGGCTCCTACAATGAGCAGTTCTTC
cdr3_aa: CASSPFSGSYNEQFF

v_call: TRBV3-1
clone_size: many
j_call: TRBJ2-3
d_call: NA
cdr3_length: 13
cdr3_nt: TGTGCCAGCAGCTTCGACCTAGCAGATACGCAGTATTTT
cdr3_aa: CASSFDLADTQYF

v_call: TRBV10-3
clone_size: many
j_call: TRBJ1-2
d_call: NA
cdr3_length: 15
cdr3_nt: TGTGCCATCAGTGAGTCGAATTATAGGGCCTATGGCTACACCTTC
cdr3_aa: CAISESNYRAYGYTF

v_call: TRBV27
clone_size: many
j_call: TRBJ1-1
d_call: NA
cdr3_length: 14
cdr3_nt: TGTGCCAGCAGTTTGTGGGGCGCAGGCACTGAAGCTTTCTTT
cdr3_aa: CASSLWGAGTEAFF

v_call: TRBV20-1
clone_size: many
j_call: TRBJ2-7
d_call: NA
cdr3_length: 13
cdr3_nt: TGCAGTGCTAGAGAAGGGGGAGAATACGAGCAGTACTTC
cdr3_aa: CSAREGGEYEQYF

v_call: TRBV7-9
clone_size: many
j_call: TRBJ2-3
d_call: NA
cdr3_length: 12
cdr3_nt: TGTGCCAGCAGCCCCGATGCAGATACGCAGTATTTT
cdr3_aa: CASSPDADTQYF

v_call: TRBV27
clone_size: many
j_call: TRBJ1-6
d_call: NA
cdr3_length: 12
cdr3_nt: TGTGCCAGCAGGAGCGTGGATTCACCCCTCCACTTT
cdr3_aa: CASRSVDSPLHF

v_call: TRBV12-3/TRBV12-4
clone_size: once
j_call: TRBJ1-1
d_call: TRBD1
cdr3_length: 14
cdr3_nt: TGTGCCAGCAGTTTGACAGGGGGCTTAACTGAAGCTTTCTTT
cdr3_aa: CASSLTGGLTEAFF

v_call: TRBV20-1
clone_size: NA
j_call: TRBJ1-5
d_call: NA
cdr3_length: 15
cdr3_nt: TGCAGTGCTGGTGGAGGGTGGGTTGGCGATCAGCCCCAGCATTTT
cdr3_aa: CSAGGGWVGDQPQHF

v_call: TRBV5-5
clone_size: once
j_call: TRBJ1-1
d_call: NA
cdr3_length: 15
cdr3_nt: TGTGCCAGCAGCTTTTTTGTCTCGGGGGACACTGAAGCTTTCTTT
cdr3_aa: CASSFFVSGDTEAFF

v_call: TRBV7-2
clone_size: many
j_call: TRBJ1-3
d_call: NA
cdr3_length: 11
cdr3_nt: TGTGCCAGCAGCTTGGCCGACACCATATATTTT
cdr3_aa: CASSLADTIYF

v_call: TRBV25-1
clone_size: many
j_call: TRBJ1-2
d_call: TRBD1
cdr3_length: 14
cdr3_nt: TGTGCCAGCAGTTTACCGGGACAGCGTCTCGGCTACACCTTC
cdr3_aa: CASSLPGQRLGYTF

v_call: TRBV7-2
clone_size: few
j_call: TRBJ2-1
d_call: TRBD2
cdr3_length: 15
cdr3_nt: TGTGCCAGCAGCCAAAGCGGGGGGGCTATGAATGAGCAGTTCTTC
cdr3_aa: CASSQSGGAMNEQFF

v_call: TRBV27
clone_size: NA
j_call: TRBJ2-1
d_call: TRBD2
cdr3_length: 15
cdr3_nt: TGTGCCAGCAGTCAATTAGCGGGAGCCAGCGGTGAGCAGTTCTTC
cdr3_aa: CASSQLAGASGEQFF

v_call: TRBV9
clone_size: many
j_call: TRBJ2-1
d_call: TRBD2
cdr3_length: 17
cdr3_nt: TGTGCCAGCAGCACGGGACTAGCGGGGTCGTCGTTCAATGAGCAGTTCTTC
cdr3_aa: CASSTGLAGSSFNEQFF

v_call: TRBV10-3
clone_size: many
j_call: TRBJ2-3
d_call: TRBD2
cdr3_length: 17
cdr3_nt: TGTGCCATCAGTGAGTCGATAGCGGGGGCCCTAACAGATACGCAGTATTTT
cdr3_aa: CAISESIAGALTDTQYF